The rows below give T cell receptor beta chains drawn from one sample of a study of blood T cell repertoires in COVID-19. This table comes from immunoSEQ multiplex PCR, and its TCRdb copy is limited to in-frame clones, with some not included. The sample lists some 180,000 clones; 70% to 90% were seen once. The sample consisted of peripheral blood. The receptors shown here come from a man in his fifties or sixties who had recovered from COVID-19. Each CDR3 is given with its conserved first and last residue. The D gene is left open where the match is weak. Expanded clones are given a class, and other clones once, few, many or no size at all.

v_call	j_call	d_call	clone_size	cdr3_nt	cdr3_aa
TRBV24-1	TRBJ2-7	TRBD1	NA	TGTGCCACCACCGGGACAGGGCCCCACGAGCAGTACTTC	CATTGTGPHEQYF
TRBV7-9	TRBJ1-1	NA	few	TGTGCCAGCAGTTTAACGCAGGGGTTCACTGAAGCTTTCTTT	CASSLTQGFTEAFF
TRBV14	TRBJ2-7	TRBD2	NA	TGTGCCAGCAGCCAATTTAGCGGGAGTGTCTACGAGCAGTACTTC	CASSQFSGSVYEQYF
TRBV7-6	TRBJ2-1	NA	NA	TGTGCCAGCAGCCGAGGGGACTCCCCCAATGAGCAGTTCTTC	CASSRGDSPNEQFF
TRBV7-9	TRBJ2-3	NA	NA	TGTGCCAGCAGCCTCTTTTGGGCAGCTAGCACAGATACGCAGTATTTT	CASSLFWAASTDTQYF
TRBV11-2	TRBJ2-7	NA	few	TGTGCCAGCAGCACTCTCTACGAGCAGTACTTC	CASSTLYEQYF
TRBV19	TRBJ2-2	TRBD2	NA	TGTGCCAGTAGTATTGGACGGGAGGTAACCGGGGAGCTGTTTTTT	CASSIGREVTGELFF
TRBV7-9	TRBJ2-4	TRBD2	NA	TGTGCCAGCAGCCCGGGACTAGCTCAAAACATTCAGTACTTC	CASSPGLAQNIQYF
TRBV27	TRBJ2-7	TRBD1	NA	TGTGCCAGCAGTTTTATTTGGGACAGGGAACACGAGCAGTACTTC	CASSFIWDREHEQYF
TRBV7-9	TRBJ2-3	NA	NA	TGTGCCAGCAGCCCCGTGCGTGTGGCAGATACGCAGTATTTT	CASSPVRVADTQYF
TRBV7-2	TRBJ2-6	NA	NA	TGTGCCAGCAGCATGGCAGGGGCTTCTGGGGCCAACGTCCTGACTTTC	CASSMAGASGANVLTF
TRBV7-3	TRBJ2-2	TRBD1	NA	TGTGCCAGCAGCTTAACTCCAGGGGGCGGCGGGGAGCTGTTTTTT	CASSLTPGGGGELFF
TRBV5-1	TRBJ2-2	NA	few	TGCGCCAGCAGCTCCGGGACACCGAACACCGGGGAGCTGTTTTTT	CASSSGTPNTGELFF
TRBV16	TRBJ1-1	NA	NA	TGTGCCAGCAGCCAACAAGGACTCACTGAAGCTTTCTTT	CASSQQGLTEAFF
TRBV28	TRBJ1-5	NA	NA	TGTGCCAGCAGCCAGGGCTCTCAGCCCCAGCATTTT	CASSQGSQPQHF